This TCR beta chain was profiled in a study of immune evolution from preneoplasia to lung adenocarcinoma. Study-wide points: Later-stage lesions seemingly showed higher T cell density and diversity than normal lung. Top clone share appeared to fall from AAH through AIS, MIA, adenocarcinoma. T cell clonality was higher in KRAS-mutant than EGFR-mutant or wild-type nodules.

Per the germline V gene, CDR1 is SNHLY and CDR2 is FYNNEI. The CDR3 runs 14 residues. Trimming at V came to 7 bases and at J to 7 bases, leaving 7 bases not matched to a gene. Patient tissue came from resections in Japan or China, 2014–2017. TCRdb's table, derived via immunoSEQ multiplex PCR, lists solely in-frame clones and lacks some. The table includes over 11,000 clones, 80% to 90% detected once. About this clone: Its cognate antigen is unknown.

Sequencing used FFPE minimally invasive lung adenocarcinoma tissue. The receptor was derived from a person aged 65 to 85 with lung adenocarcinoma. This chain uses TRBV2 with TRBJ1-5; 10 nucleotides agree with TRBD1. DNA for the CDR3: TGTGCCAGCATTCCGGGACAGGGGTTGCAGCCCCAGCATTTT. Its protein product is CASIPGQGLQPQHF.